This T cell receptor (beta chain) was obtained from a study of shared T cell receptors in the human thymus. The CDR3 sequence is 14 residues long. CDR1 and CDR2 (germline): MNHEY, SMNVEV (reference sequence). V gave up 3 bases and J gave up 5 bases; unmatched junction bases: 4. The assay was immunoSEQ multiplex PCR, and TCRdb's table has in-frame clones only and misses some. The sample has some 720,000 clones, approximately 90% seen once; the top ten hold 0.0095% to 0.013%. These sequences were also reported in another study, on human thymus T cells. Per that paper: All donors were healthy Finnish infants who were undergoing corrective surgery to treat congenital heart defects. Corrective cardiac surgery supplied the resected thymus tissue. Thymic and blood repertoires appeared to show biased V and J gene usage. Related reports documented highly overlapping thymic repertoires among unrelated individuals.

The material sequenced was thymocytes. This chain joins TRBV27 and TRBJ2-7; 10 nucleotides line up with TRBD1. The clonotype comes from a boy younger than two with a congenital heart defect. DNA for the CDR3: TGTGCCAGCAGTTTTCGGGACAGGGGAGACGAGCAGTACTTC. Encoded protein: CASSFRDRGDEQYF.